Listed here are 6 T cell receptor beta chains from one sample, sequenced in a study of blood T cell repertoires in COVID-19. Produced via immunoSEQ multiplex PCR; TCRdb's table is partial and in-frame only. The repertoire holds 100,000 to 130,000 clones, with 88% as singletons. Input material: peripheral blood. These receptor sequences come from a human donor in a cohort sampled during active COVID-19.

The rearrangement uses TRBV19 and TRBJ2-3; TRBD2 matches 9 bases. V shed 6 bases, J shed 0 bases, and the junction held 4 bases outside the gene matches. Germline values: CDR1 LNHDA, CDR2 SQIVND (reference sequence). The CDR3 runs to 15 residues. CDR3 loop: CASSRTSASTDTQYF. For the CDR3, the DNA is TGTGCCAGTAGCAGGACTAGCGCTAGCACAGATACGCAGTATTTT.

V gene TRBV29-1 combines with J gene TRBJ1-1, with 7 bases identical to TRBD1. This CDR3 region has 13 residues. V lost 6 bases, J lost 0 bases, and 4 bases stayed unmatched. Germline-derived CDR1 and CDR2 are SQVTM and ANQGSEA. Here the CDR3 reads CSVGDSLNTEAFF. Written as DNA, the CDR3 is TGCAGCGTGGGGGACAGCCTGAACACTGAAGCTTTCTTT.

V usage is TRBV5-1 and J usage is TRBJ2-1, with 9 nucleotides matching TRBD1. V shed 4 bases, J shed 8 bases, and the junction held 4 bases outside the gene matches. CDR1 is SGHRS and CDR2 is YFSETQ in the germline V gene. The CDR3 length is 13 residues. CDR3 coding DNA: TGCGCCAGCAGCCCCGGGGACAGGGATGAGCAGTTCTTC. It codes for CASSPGDRDEQFF.

The sample holds one count of this clone. The chain couples TRBV6-6 to TRBJ1-4; D not certain. This CDR3 contains 14 residues. CDR1 MNHNY and CDR2 SVGAGI come from the germline V gene (reference sequence). Between the trimmed V and J ends, which lost 1 base and 8 bases, there was a span of 11 bases. The CDR3 sequence: CASSYLGREEKLFF. The CDR3 bases are TGTGCCAGCAGTTACTTGGGCCGAGAGGAAAAACTGTTTTTT.

The gene calls are TRBV19 and TRBJ1-2, with TRBD1 matching over 12 bases. Germline V CDR1 and CDR2: LNHDA, SQIVND (reference sequence). Losses at the gene ends were 5 bases for V and 6 bases for J; bases not matched to a gene: 1. The CDR3 consists of 13 residues. The CDR3 spells CASSRDRGHGYTF. DNA of the CDR3: TGTGCCAGTAGTCGGGACAGGGGGCATGGCTACACCTTC.

This chain joins TRBV27 and TRBJ1-1, with unresolved D. Germline CDR1 and CDR2: MNHEY and SMNVEV (reference sequence). This CDR3 comprises 13 residues. V lost 2 bases and J lost 4, with 8 bases in between. The CDR3 sequence is CASSLRTGTEAFF. The DNA for the CDR3 is TGTGCCAGCAGTTTAAGAACGGGCACTGAAGCTTTCTTT.